This T cell receptor beta chain appears in the sequencing data of a study of radiotherapy plus CTLA-4 blockade in lung cancer. As for the study in general: Patients showed objective responses in roughly 19% of cases and disease control in approximately 28%. Whole-study results and caveats: Early clone dynamics of blood T cells, plus interferon-beta, reportedly predicted response best. Among blood TCR repertoires after radiotherapy plus ipilimumab, tumor-derived clones expanded.

It was focal radiation plus CTLA-4 blockade with ipilimumab that patients with chemo-refractory metastatic non-small-cell lung cancer received. Sequencing was performed with immunoSEQ multiplex PCR; in TCRdb, only in-frame clones are kept and a portion is missing. The sample has 85,000 to 100,000 clones; approximately 86% are singletons. On this clone itself: What it binds is not known.

Source: peripheral blood, taken from a patient treated with radiotherapy plus ipilimumab. The clonotype comes from a human donor with non-small cell lung cancer that progressed on radiotherapy plus ipilimumab.

The CDR3 here is CASSYPTASNYGYTF. Here the CDR3 DNA reads TGTGCCAGCAGCTACCCAACGGCCTCTAACTATGGCTACACCTTC. The V and J genes are TRBV5-6 and TRBJ1-2, with D hard to call. The CDR3 totals 15 residues. Trimming pared 3 bases from V and 0 bases from J, leaving 12 bases between. Germline CDR1 SGHDT, CDR2 YYEEEE.